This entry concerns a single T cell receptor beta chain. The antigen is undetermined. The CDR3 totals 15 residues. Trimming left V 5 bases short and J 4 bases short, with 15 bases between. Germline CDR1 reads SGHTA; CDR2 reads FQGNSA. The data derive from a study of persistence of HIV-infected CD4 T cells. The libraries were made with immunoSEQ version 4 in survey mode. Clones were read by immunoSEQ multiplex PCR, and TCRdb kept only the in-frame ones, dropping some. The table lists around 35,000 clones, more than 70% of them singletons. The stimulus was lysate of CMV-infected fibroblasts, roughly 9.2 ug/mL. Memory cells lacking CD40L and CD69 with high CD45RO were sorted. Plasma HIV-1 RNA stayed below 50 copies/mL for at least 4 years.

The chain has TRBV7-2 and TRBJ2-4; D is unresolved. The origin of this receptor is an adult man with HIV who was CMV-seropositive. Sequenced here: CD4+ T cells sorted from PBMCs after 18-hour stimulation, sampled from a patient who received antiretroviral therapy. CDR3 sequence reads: CASSPRAQAKNIQYF. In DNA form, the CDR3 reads TGTGCCAGCAGCCCCCGGGCGCAGGCTAAAAACATTCAGTACTTC.